This T cell receptor (beta chain) is drawn from a study of blood T cell repertoires in COVID-19. The wider study: PBMCs, B-cell-depleted T cells, or T cells provided the cDNA or gDNA that made up the material.

Per the study methods: Amplification with reference gene primers provided the estimates of nucleated cell counts. The data were produced by immunoSEQ multiplex PCR, yet TCRdb's version contains in-frame clones alone and is incomplete. Clone size and the V and J calls come from that table; the DNA yielded D and trimming. The table has roughly 32,000 clones, around nine tenths seen once; the top ten hold more than 25%. The sequencing input was peripheral blood. This clonotype was sampled from a human donor in a cohort sampled during active COVID-19.

The CDR3 sequence is CASSSGQGRTEAFF. DNA for the CDR3: TGCGCCAGCAGCTCGGGACAGGGGCGGACTGAAGCTTTCTTT. The chain is built from TRBV5-1 and TRBJ1-1, with 10 bases that match TRBD1. Germline loops: CDR1 SGHRS, CDR2 YFSETQ. The CDR3 is 14 amino acids. The V segment lost 3 bases and the J segment 5 bases; nucleotides outside the gene matches: 4. The variable domain in full, completed from reference TRBV5-1 and TRBJ1-1, reads KAGVTQTPRYLIKTRGQQVTLSCSPISGHRSVSWYQQTPGQGLQFLFEYFSETQRNKGNFPGRFSGRQFSNSRSEMNVSTLELGDSALYLCASSSGQGRTEAFFGQGTRLTVV.